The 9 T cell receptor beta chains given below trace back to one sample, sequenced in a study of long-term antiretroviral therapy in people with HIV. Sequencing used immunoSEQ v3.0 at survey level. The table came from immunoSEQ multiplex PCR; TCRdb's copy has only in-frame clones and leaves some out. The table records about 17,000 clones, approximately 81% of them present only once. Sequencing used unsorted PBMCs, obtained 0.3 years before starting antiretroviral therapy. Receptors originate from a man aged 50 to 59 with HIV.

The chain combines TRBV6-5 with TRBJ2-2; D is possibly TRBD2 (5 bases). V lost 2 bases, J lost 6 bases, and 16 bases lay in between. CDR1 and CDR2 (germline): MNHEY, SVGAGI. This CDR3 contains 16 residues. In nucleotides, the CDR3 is TGTGCCAGCAGTTACGAACAGACTATTCCCCCCGGGGAGCTGTTTTTT. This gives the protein CASSYEQTIPPGELFF.

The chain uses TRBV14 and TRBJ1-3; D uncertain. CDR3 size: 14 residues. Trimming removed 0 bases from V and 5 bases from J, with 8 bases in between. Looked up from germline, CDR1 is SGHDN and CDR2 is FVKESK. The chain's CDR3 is CASSQDPDRNTIYF. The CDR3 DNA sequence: TGTGCCAGCAGCCAAGACCCCGACAGAAACACCATATATTTT.

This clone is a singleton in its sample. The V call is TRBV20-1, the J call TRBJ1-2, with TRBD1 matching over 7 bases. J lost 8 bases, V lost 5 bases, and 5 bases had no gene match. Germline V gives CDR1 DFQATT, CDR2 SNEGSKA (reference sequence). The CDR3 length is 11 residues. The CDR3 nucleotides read TGCAGTGCTCCGACAGGGAAGGGCTACACCTTC. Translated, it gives CSAPTGKGYTF.

CDR3 DNA: TGCGCCAGCAGCTTGGGGGACCTAGTAGCCAAAAACATTCAGTACTTC. As protein: CASSLGDLVAKNIQYF. The chain joins TRBV5-1 to TRBJ2-4; D possibly uses TRBD1 or TRBD2 (5 bases each). The CDR3 length is 16 residues. V was trimmed by 0 bases and J by 0 bases, leaving 10 bases between them. Germline V gene data show CDR1 as SGHRS and CDR2 as YFSETQ. The variable domain in full, with the rest retrieved from reference TRBV5-1 and TRBJ2-4, is KAGVTQTPRYLIKTRGQQVTLSCSPISGHRSVSWYQQTPGQGLQFLFEYFSETQRNKGNFPGRFSGRQFSNSRSEMNVSTLELGDSALYLCASSLGDLVAKNIQYFGAGTRLSVL.

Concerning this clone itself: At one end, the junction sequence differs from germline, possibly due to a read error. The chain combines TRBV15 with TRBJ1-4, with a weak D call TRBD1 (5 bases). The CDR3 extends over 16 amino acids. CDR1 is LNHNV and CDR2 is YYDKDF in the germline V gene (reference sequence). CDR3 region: CATSRDSGKGDEKLFF. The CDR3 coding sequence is TGTGCCACCAGTAGAGATTCAGGGAAAGGAGATGAAAAACTGTTTTTT.

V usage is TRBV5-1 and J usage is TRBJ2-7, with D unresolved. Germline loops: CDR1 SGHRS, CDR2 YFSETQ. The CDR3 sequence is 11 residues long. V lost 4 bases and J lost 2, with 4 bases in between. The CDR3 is CASSSPYEQYF. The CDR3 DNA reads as TGCGCCAGCAGCAGCCCCTACGAGCAGTACTTC.

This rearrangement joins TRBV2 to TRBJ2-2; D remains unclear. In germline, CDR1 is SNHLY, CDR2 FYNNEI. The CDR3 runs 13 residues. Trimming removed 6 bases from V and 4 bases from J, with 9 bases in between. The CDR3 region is CASSVIFTGELFF. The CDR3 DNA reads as TGTGCCAGCAGCGTGATTTTCACCGGGGAGCTGTTTTTT.

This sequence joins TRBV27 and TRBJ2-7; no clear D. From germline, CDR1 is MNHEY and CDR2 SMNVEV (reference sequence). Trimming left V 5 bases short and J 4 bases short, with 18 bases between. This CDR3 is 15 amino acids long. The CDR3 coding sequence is TGTGCCAGCAGTCCCACTTACGACAAAGTTTACGAGCAGTACTTC. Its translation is CASSPTYDKVYEQYF.

For the CDR3, the DNA is TGTGCCAGCAGTTATTCTAACACCGGGGAGCTGTTTTTT. As protein: CASSYSNTGELFF. The gene calls are TRBV6-5 and TRBJ2-2; D is ambiguous. V gave up 3 bases and J gave up 2 bases, with 4 bases separating them. Germline-derived CDR1 and CDR2 are MNHEY and SVGAGI. The CDR3 has 13 amino acids.